The 28 T cell receptor beta chains reported below all come from one sample, sequenced in a study of blood T cell repertoires in COVID-19. Data came from immunoSEQ multiplex PCR; TCRdb stores just in-frame clones and leaves some out. The repertoire holds about 250,000 clones, with around 90% as singletons. The sample consisted of PBMCs or T cells enriched from blood (not recorded which). The source is a woman in her 30s with acute COVID-19.

V and J are TRBV18 and TRBJ2-2, with 8 bases identical to TRBD1. Trimming cost V 3 bases and J 5 bases; bases outside gene matches: 5. This CDR3 region has 15 residues. CDR1 and CDR2 from the germline V gene are KGHSH and LQKENI. Here the CDR3 DNA reads TGTGCCAGCTCACCGAGGACAGGGTGGACCGGGGAGCTGTTTTTT. Residues: CASSPRTGWTGELFF.

The chain has TRBV3-1 (or the pseudogene TRBV3-2) and TRBJ2-1; D remains unclear. The CDR3 consists of 15 residues. V shed 4 bases and J shed 0 bases, with 10 bases lying between them. Germline V CDR1 and CDR2: LGHDT, YNNKEL (reference sequence). This CDR3 is CASSPVNGSYNEQFF. CDR3 coding DNA: TGTGCCAGCAGCCCAGTGAATGGCTCCTACAATGAGCAGTTCTTC.

This chain joins TRBV4-2 and TRBJ2-1; D is perhaps TRBD2 (5 bases). This CDR3 is built from 14 residues. Trimming pared 4 bases from V and 2 bases from J, leaving 9 bases between. The germline CDR1 and CDR2 sequences are LGHNA and YNFKEQ. Here the CDR3 DNA reads TGTGCCAGCAGCCGAGAACTAGCCTACAATGAGCAGTTCTTC. Translation: CASSRELAYNEQFF.

This clone occurred once. V usage is TRBV3-1 (or the pseudogene TRBV3-2) and J usage is TRBJ1-3, with D unclear. CDR3 length: 14 amino acids. Trimming left V 4 bases short and J 6 bases short, with 13 bases between. The germline gives CDR1 LGHDT, CDR2 YNNKEL (reference sequence). The chain's CDR3 is CASSPPHSENTIYF. The CDR3 bases are TGTGCCAGCAGCCCCCCCCACAGTGAAAACACCATATATTTT.

The chain combines TRBV5-1 with TRBJ2-4, with a weak D call TRBD1 (5 bases). V dropped 8 bases and J dropped 8 bases, with 11 bases sitting between them. Germline assignment: CDR1 SGHRS and CDR2 YFSETQ. The length of the CDR3 is 11 residues. The CDR3 nucleotides are TGCGCCAGTCGAGAAGGGGACATTCAGTACTTC. This gives the protein CASREGDIQYF.

V usage is TRBV29-1 and J usage is TRBJ1-1, with D perhaps matching TRBD1 (5 bases). The CDR3 contains 14 residues. The germline V gene has CDR1 SQVTM and CDR2 ANQGSEA. The V and J ends lost 2 bases and 3 bases respectively, with 13 bases between them. CDR3 in DNA: TGCAGCGTTGAAAATAGGGGAGGGCACACTGAAGCTTTCTTT. Translation gives CSVENRGGHTEAFF.

The chain has TRBV12-3 or TRBV12-4 and TRBJ2-7; 7 nucleotides line up with TRBD2. This CDR3 has 13 residues. V was pared by 3 bases and J by 3 bases, with 2 bases of the junction left unmatched. CDR3: CASSFRGSYEQYF. In DNA, the CDR3 is TGTGCCAGCAGTTTTCGCGGGAGCTACGAGCAGTACTTC.

This rearrangement joins TRBV5-1 to TRBJ2-1; TRBD2 is a possible D gene (5 bases). The CDR3 extends over 14 amino acids. The germline V gene has CDR1 SGHRS and CDR2 YFSETQ. V was trimmed by 3 bases and J by 6 bases, leaving 13 bases between them. CDR3 amino acids: CASSWAGRGNEQFF. CDR3 nucleotide sequence: TGCGCCAGCAGCTGGGCAGGCCGGGGCAATGAGCAGTTCTTC.

The genes are TRBV18 and TRBJ1-1; 9 bases fit TRBD1. Germline V gene lookup returns CDR1 KGHSH and CDR2 LQKENI. This CDR3 region has 16 residues. The V segment lost 0 bases and the J segment 5 bases; nucleotides outside the gene matches: 7. The CDR3 reads CASSPPDRGRRTEAFF. CDR3 sequence (DNA): TGTGCCAGCTCACCACCGGACAGGGGACGTAGGACTGAAGCTTTCTTT.

The chain uses TRBV27 and TRBJ1-2; D might be TRBD1 (5 bases). Trimming left V 4 bases short and J 0 bases short, with 15 bases between. Germline V gives CDR1 MNHEY, CDR2 SMNVEV (reference sequence). The CDR3 loop spans 16 amino acids. The DNA of the CDR3 is TGTGCCAGCAGTTCTTCTTCGACAGCAGCTAACTATGGCTACACCTTC. Translating it yields CASSSSSTAANYGYTF.

The chain carries TRBV5-4 and TRBJ2-7; TRBD1 matches 9 bases. The CDR3 spans 16 residues. Germline V gene sequence: CDR1 SGHNT, CDR2 YYREEE (reference sequence). V was pared by 1 base and J by 3 bases, with 8 bases of the junction left unmatched. CDR3: CASSLPGQGGNYEQYF. CDR3 bases: TGTGCCAGCAGCTTGCCGGGACAGGGAGGAAACTACGAGCAGTACTTC.

This chain links TRBV28 with TRBJ1-5, with 7 bases matching TRBD1. The CDR3 loop spans 18 amino acids. Per germline, CDR1 MDHEN and CDR2 SYDVKM. V dropped 1 base and J dropped 0; count of bases not matched to a gene: 9. CDR3 sequence (DNA): TGTGCCAGCAGTTTATCTCTCGGGACAGCTTATAGCAATCAGCCCCAGCATTTT. This gives the protein CASSLSLGTAYSNQPQHF.

The chain links TRBV6-1 to TRBJ2-1; D is uncertain. CDR1 is MNHNS and CDR2 is SASEGT in the germline V gene. The CDR3 is 17 residues long. Trimming left V 0 bases short and J 3 bases short, with 15 bases between. The DNA of the CDR3 is TGTGCCAGCAGTGAAGCGCTTTTGGGCCCCCTCTACAATGAGCAGTTCTTC. Translating gives CASSEALLGPLYNEQFF.

The chain links TRBV5-6 to TRBJ1-3; perhaps TRBD1 as D (5 bases). The CDR3 contains 17 residues. Per the germline V gene, CDR1 is SGHDT and CDR2 is YYEEEE. V was clipped by 0 bases and J by 0 bases, with 13 bases between them. The CDR3 bases are TGTGCCAGCAGCTTGGGTATTCAGGGCCTCTCTGGAAACACCATATATTTT. It translates to CASSLGIQGLSGNTIYF.

The chain joins TRBV24-1 to TRBJ2-5; 13 nucleotides line up with TRBD2. The CDR3 sequence is 17 residues long. The V segment lost 4 bases and the J segment 5 bases; nucleotides outside the gene matches: 9. Germline V gene lookup returns CDR1 KGHDR and CDR2 SFDVKD. CDR3 protein: CATSDPGLAGVGETQYF. The CDR3 nucleotides are TGTGCCACCAGTGACCCCGGACTAGCGGGGGTAGGGGAGACCCAGTACTTC.

The rearrangement uses TRBV12-3 or TRBV12-4 and TRBJ2-4; D is undetermined. The CDR3 is 11 amino acids. Trimming stripped 10 bases from V and 4 bases from J, with 8 bases between. The CDR3 coding sequence is TGTGCCACCCTCCAGAAAAACATTCAGTACTTC. Amino acid sequence: CATLQKNIQYF.

This chain links TRBV10-3 with TRBJ1-4; tentative D call: TRBD1 (5 bases). Trimming left V 4 bases short and J 10 bases short, with 13 bases between. The length of the CDR3 is 13 residues. The V gene's germline CDR1 is ENHRY and CDR2 SYGVKD. The CDR3 DNA reads TGTGCCATCAGTGGTCAGGGAAACGGAAAACTGTTTTTT. This codes for CAISGQGNGKLFF.

V gene TRBV27 combines with J gene TRBJ2-5; 8 bases map to TRBD1. CDR1 and CDR2 from the germline V gene are MNHEY and SMNVEV (reference sequence). The CDR3 sequence is 17 residues long. Trimming took 2 bases from V and 5 from J; bases not matched to a gene: 13. The CDR3 coding sequence is TGTGCCAGCAGTTTAACCCCGTCGACAGGGGAGAAGGAGACCCAGTACTTC. Its protein is CASSLTPSTGEKETQYF.

This clone was seen only a few times. The V and J genes are TRBV9 and TRBJ2-7; 15 bases align to TRBD2. Germline values: CDR1 SGDLS, CDR2 YYNGEE. This CDR3 is built from 16 residues. Trimming at V came to 4 bases and at J to 6 bases, leaving 8 bases not matched to a gene. The CDR3 region is CASSFGLAGGMGEQYF. In DNA, the CDR3 is TGTGCCAGCAGCTTCGGACTAGCGGGAGGGATGGGCGAGCAGTACTTC. The full variable domain, with the rest looked up from reference TRBV9 and TRBJ2-7, is DSGVTQTPKHLITATGQRVTLRCSPRSGDLSVYWYQQSLDQGLQFLIQYYNGEERAKGNILERFSAQQFPDLHSELNLSSLELGDSALYFCASSFGLAGGMGEQYFGPGTRLTVT.

The rearrangement links TRBV18 to TRBJ1-2; tentative D call: TRBD1 (5 bases). Germline V CDR1 and CDR2: KGHSH, LQKENI. The V gene lost 3 bases and the J gene lost 3 bases, with 11 bases spanning the gap. The CDR3 length is 14 residues. In DNA form, the CDR3 reads TGTGCCAGCTCACCTTTGGACACAGACTATGGCTACACCTTC. This codes for CASSPLDTDYGYTF.

The J gene is TRBJ2-7, the V gene TRBV6-5; 9 bases agree with TRBD2. CDR1 and CDR2 (germline): MNHEY, SVGAGI. V dropped 5 bases and J dropped 4; count of bases not matched to a gene: 6. There are 14 residues in the CDR3. CDR3 sequence (DNA): TGTGCCAGCAGTACTAGCGGGCCGGGGTACGAGCAGTACTTC. Amino acids: CASSTSGPGYEQYF.

V gene TRBV27 combines with J gene TRBJ1-2; tentatively, D is TRBD1 (6 bases). Between the trimmed V and J ends, which lost 2 bases and 6 bases, there was a span of 13 bases. CDR1 and CDR2 from the germline V gene are MNHEY and SMNVEV (reference sequence). This CDR3 region has 14 residues. The CDR3 reads CASSLLGAGDGYTF. As DNA, the CDR3 is TGTGCCAGCAGTTTACTGGGGGCTGGGGATGGCTACACCTTC.

The rearrangement joins TRBV7-2 to TRBJ2-1, with TRBD1 matching over 7 bases. Germline values: CDR1 SGHTA, CDR2 FQGNSA. The CDR3 has 16 amino acids. V lost 0 bases to trimming and J lost 6 bases; unmatched junction nucleotides: 8. The CDR3 loop is CASSLAGGRTSNEQFF. Written as DNA, the CDR3 is TGTGCCAGCAGCTTAGCAGGGGGCCGTACTAGCAATGAGCAGTTCTTC.

The chain combines TRBV18 with TRBJ1-2, with TRBD1 matching over 9 bases. Germline assignment: CDR1 KGHSH and CDR2 LQKENI. V lost 0 bases, J lost 8 bases, and 13 bases stayed unmatched. The CDR3 totals 17 residues. CDR3 region: CASSPPVLPGTGRGYTF. The CDR3 DNA reads TGTGCCAGCTCACCACCGGTTCTACCCGGGACAGGGAGAGGCTACACCTTC.

J is TRBJ2-5 and V is TRBV7-2; a weak D match, TRBD1 (5 bases). Trimming removed 5 bases at V and 2 bases at J, with 15 bases between. The CDR3 has 15 residues. Germline-derived CDR1 and CDR2 are SGHTA and FQGNSA. The CDR3 nucleotides are TGTGCCAGCAGCGCGGAACTGGGGCTTCAAGAGACCCAGTACTTC. Translated: CASSAELGLQETQYF.

This sequence joins TRBV19 and TRBJ1-1; a possible D gene is TRBD1 (6 bases). There are 13 residues in the CDR3. Trimming left V 6 bases short and J 1 base short, with 9 bases between. Germline V lookup: CDR1 LNHDA, CDR2 SQIVND (reference sequence). CDR3 coding DNA: TGTGCCAGTAGCCTACAGGGGAACACTGAAGCTTTCTTT. This gives the protein CASSLQGNTEAFF. The complete variable domain, with remaining parts taken from reference TRBV19 and TRBJ1-1, reads DGGITQSPKYLFRKEGQNVTLSCEQNLNHDAMYWYRQDPGQGLRLIYYSQIVNDFQKGDIAEGYSVSREKKESFPLTVTSAQKNPTAFYLCASSLQGNTEAFFGQGTRLTVV.

The chain combines TRBV29-1 with TRBJ1-6; 9 bases map to TRBD1. Germline lookup yields CDR1 SQVTM and CDR2 ANQGSEA. This CDR3 has 13 amino acids. Trimming at V came to 6 bases and at J to 10 bases, leaving 7 bases not matched to a gene. The CDR3 region has the DNA TGCAGCGTCGCCACAGGGGGCGGATCACCCCTCCACTTT. This sequence encodes CSVATGGGSPLHF.

This chain links TRBV21-1 with TRBJ2-3; TRBD2, as called in the table, went unchecked against the DNA. TRBV21-1 is a pseudogene. The CDR3 is made up of 18 amino acids. The chain's CDR3 is CASSKPPRRDVESDTQYF. The DNA for the CDR3 is TGTGCCAGCAGCAAACCTCCGAGGCGGGACGTCGAATCAGATACGCAGTATTTT.